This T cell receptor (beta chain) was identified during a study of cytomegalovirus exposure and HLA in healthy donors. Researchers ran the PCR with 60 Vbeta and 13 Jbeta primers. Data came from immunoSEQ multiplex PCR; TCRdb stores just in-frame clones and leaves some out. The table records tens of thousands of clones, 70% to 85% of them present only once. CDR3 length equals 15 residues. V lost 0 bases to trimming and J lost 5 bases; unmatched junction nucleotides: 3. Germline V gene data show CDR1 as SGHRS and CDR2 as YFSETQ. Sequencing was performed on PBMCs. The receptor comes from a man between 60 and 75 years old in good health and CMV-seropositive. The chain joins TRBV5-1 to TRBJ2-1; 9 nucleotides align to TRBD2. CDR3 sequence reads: CASSLVAGEDNEQFF. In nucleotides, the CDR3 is TGCGCCAGCAGCTTGGTAGCGGGGGAGGACAATGAGCAGTTCTTC.